The T cell receptor (beta chain) under discussion was sequenced for a study of T cell repertoires in ileal Crohn's disease. Study-level background: Patients had a median roughly 8-year disease duration, and around 35% were active smokers.

This CDR3 has 15 residues. Germline values: CDR1 SGDLS, CDR2 YYNGEE. V shed 3 bases, J shed 6 bases, and the junction held 5 bases outside the gene matches. TCRdb's table, derived via immunoSEQ multiplex PCR, lists solely in-frame clones and lacks some. The data show thousands of clones, with around 96% seen just once and roughly 0.2% held by the top ten. The sequence came from an adult with Crohn's disease. The specimen sequenced was ileal tissue. The chain links TRBV9 to TRBJ2-2, with 10 bases lining up with TRBD1. CDR3 DNA sequence: TGTGCCAGCAGCGGACAGGGGGCTATCCCCGGGGAGCTGTTTTTT. Amino acid sequence: CASSGQGAIPGELFF.